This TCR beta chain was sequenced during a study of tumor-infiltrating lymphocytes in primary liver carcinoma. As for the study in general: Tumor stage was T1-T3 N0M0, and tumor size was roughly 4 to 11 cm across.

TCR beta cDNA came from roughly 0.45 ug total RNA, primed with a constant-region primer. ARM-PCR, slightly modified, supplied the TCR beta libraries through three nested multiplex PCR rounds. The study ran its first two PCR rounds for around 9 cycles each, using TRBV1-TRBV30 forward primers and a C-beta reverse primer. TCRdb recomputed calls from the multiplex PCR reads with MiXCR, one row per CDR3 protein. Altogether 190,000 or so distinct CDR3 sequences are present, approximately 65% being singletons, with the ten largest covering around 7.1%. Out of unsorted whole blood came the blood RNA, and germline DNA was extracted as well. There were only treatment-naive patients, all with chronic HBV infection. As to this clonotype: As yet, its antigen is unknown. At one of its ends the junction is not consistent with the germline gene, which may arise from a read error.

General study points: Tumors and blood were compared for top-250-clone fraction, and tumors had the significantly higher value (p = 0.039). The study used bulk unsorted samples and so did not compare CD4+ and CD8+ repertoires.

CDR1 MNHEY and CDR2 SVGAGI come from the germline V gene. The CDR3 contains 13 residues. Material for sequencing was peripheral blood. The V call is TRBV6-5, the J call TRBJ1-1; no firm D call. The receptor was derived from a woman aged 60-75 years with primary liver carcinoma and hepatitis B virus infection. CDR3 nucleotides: TGTGTCAGCAGTTACCGAGGGCCTACTGAAGCTTTCTTT. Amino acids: CVSSYRGPTEAFF.